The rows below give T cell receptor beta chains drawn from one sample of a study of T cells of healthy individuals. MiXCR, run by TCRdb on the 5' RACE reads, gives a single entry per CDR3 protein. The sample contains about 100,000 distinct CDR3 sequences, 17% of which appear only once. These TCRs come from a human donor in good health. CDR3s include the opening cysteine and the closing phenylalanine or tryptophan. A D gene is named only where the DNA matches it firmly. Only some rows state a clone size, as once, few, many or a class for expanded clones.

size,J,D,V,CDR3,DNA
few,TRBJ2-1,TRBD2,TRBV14,CASSQDRGLAGGREQFF,TGTGCCAGCAGCCAAGATCGAGGACTAGCGGGGGGACGGGAGCAGTTCTTC
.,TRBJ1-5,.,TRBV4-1,CASSQDRGAYQPQHF,TGCGCCAGCAGCCAAGATCGGGGGGCCTATCAGCCCCAGCATTTT
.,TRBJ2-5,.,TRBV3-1,CASSQAGIWETQYF,TGTGCCAGCAGCCAGGCCGGGATCTGGGAGACCCAGTACTTC
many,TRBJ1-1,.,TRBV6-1,CASTPTVNTEAFF,TGTGCCAGCACCCCTACGGTGAACACTGAAGCTTTCTTT
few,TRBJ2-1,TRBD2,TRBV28,CASSEILTLTTGGREQFF,TGTGCCAGCAGTGAAATACTAACCCTCACCACGGGGGGTCGTGAGCAGTTCTTC
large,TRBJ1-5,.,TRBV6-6,CASSPLEGNQPQHF,TGTGCCAGCAGCCCACTAGAGGGAAATCAGCCCCAGCATTTT
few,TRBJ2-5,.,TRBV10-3,CAISEKIGQQETQYF,TGTGCCATCAGTGAGAAAATCGGACAGCAAGAGACCCAGTACTTC
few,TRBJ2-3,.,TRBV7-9,CASSSSPQGRTDTQYF,TGTGCCAGCAGCTCCAGCCCACAGGGCCGCACAGATACGCAGTATTTT
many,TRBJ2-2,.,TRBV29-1,CSATQVADTGELFF,TGCAGCGCCACACAGGTAGCAGATACCGGGGAGCTGTTTTTT
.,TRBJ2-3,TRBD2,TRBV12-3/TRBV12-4,CASSLDGGAIDTQYF,TGTGCCAGCAGTTTAGACGGGGGGGCGATAGATACGCAGTATTTT
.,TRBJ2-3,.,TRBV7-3,CASSYTTSTDTQYF,TGTGCCAGCAGCTATACCACTAGCACAGATACGCAGTATTTT
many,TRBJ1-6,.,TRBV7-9,CASSLLFPGNLNSPLHF,TGTGCCAGCAGCTTATTATTCCCAGGGAACTTGAATTCCCCCCTCCACTTT
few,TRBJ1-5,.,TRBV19,CASSNKRDNQPQHF,TGTGCCAGTAGTAATAAAAGGGACAATCAGCCCCAGCATTTT
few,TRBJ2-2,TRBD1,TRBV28,CASSLGTGGSFGELFF,TGTGCCAGCAGCCTCGGGACAGGGGGTTCCTTCGGGGAGCTGTTTTTT
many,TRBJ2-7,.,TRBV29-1,CSVGVDSYEQYF,TGCAGCGTGGGGGTCGACAGCTACGAGCAGTACTTC
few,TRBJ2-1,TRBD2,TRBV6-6,CASRSPTSGLYNEQFF,TGTGCCAGCAGATCCCCGACTAGCGGTCTATACAATGAGCAGTTCTTC
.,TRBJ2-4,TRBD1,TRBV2,CASSESGQKNIQYF,TGTGCCAGCAGTGAATCGGGACAGAAAAACATTCAGTACTTC
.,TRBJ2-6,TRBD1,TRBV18,CASSPPWTGFFSGANVLTF,TGTGCCAGCTCACCACCGTGGACAGGTTTTTTCTCTGGGGCCAACGTCCTGACTTTC
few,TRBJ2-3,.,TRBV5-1,CASRRAATDTQYF,TGCGCCAGCAGAAGGGCAGCCACAGATACGCAGTATTTT
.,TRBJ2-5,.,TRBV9,CASSAPGNGGETQYF,TGTGCCAGCAGCGCACCGGGCAACGGTGGGGAGACCCAGTACTTC
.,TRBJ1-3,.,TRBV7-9,CASSPPGASGGTIYF,TGTGCCAGCAGCCCCCCGGGGGCCTCCGGAGGCACCATATATTTT
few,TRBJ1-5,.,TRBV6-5,CASSIEGGNQPQHF,TGTGCCAGCAGCATAGAGGGTGGCAATCAGCCCCAGCATTTT
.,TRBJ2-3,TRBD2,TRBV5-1,CASSPQGGDTQYF,TGCGCCAGCAGCCCGCAGGGAGGGGATACGCAGTATTTT
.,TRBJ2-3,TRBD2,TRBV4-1,CASSQEEAGVSTDTQYF,TGCGCCAGCAGCCAAGAAGAGGCGGGGGTCTCCACAGATACGCAGTATTTT
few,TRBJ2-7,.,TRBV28,CAVSLAAAGQYF,TGTGCCGTCTCCCTAGCAGCCGCCGGGCAGTACTTC
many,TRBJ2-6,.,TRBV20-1,CSARDQKEEANVLTF,TGCAGTGCTAGAGATCAGAAAGAGGAGGCCAACGTCCTGACTTTC
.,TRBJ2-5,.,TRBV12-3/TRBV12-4,CASSRGETQYF,TGTGCCAGCAGCCGGGGGGAGACCCAGTACTTC
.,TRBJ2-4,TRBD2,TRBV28,CASSFLADLAKNIQYF,TGTGCCAGCAGTTTCCTAGCGGACCTAGCCAAAAACATTCAGTACTTC
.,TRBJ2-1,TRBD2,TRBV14,CASSHLAGYNEQFF,TGTGCCAGCAGCCACCTAGCGGGGTACAATGAGCAGTTCTTC
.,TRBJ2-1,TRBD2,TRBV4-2,CASSQVTSGRVDEQFF,TGTGCCAGCAGCCAAGTGACTAGCGGGAGGGTCGATGAGCAGTTCTTC
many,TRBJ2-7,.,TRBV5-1,CASSSSSGSYEQYF,TGCGCCAGCAGCTCTTCAAGCGGTTCCTACGAGCAGTACTTC
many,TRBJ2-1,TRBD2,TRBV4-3,CASSQDRGTSRFF,TGCGCCAGCAGCCAAGATCGGGGGACTAGCCGGTTCTTC
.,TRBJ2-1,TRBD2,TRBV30,CAWSVAGGRDEQFF,TGTGCCTGGAGTGTGGCGGGGGGCCGCGATGAGCAGTTCTTC
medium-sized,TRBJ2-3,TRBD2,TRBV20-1,CSARDSGRSTDTQYF,TGCAGTGCTAGAGATAGCGGGCGATCCACAGATACGCAGTATTTT
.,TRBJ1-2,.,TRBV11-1,CASSYAGADGYTF,TGTGCCAGCAGCTACGCAGGGGCGGATGGCTACACCTTC
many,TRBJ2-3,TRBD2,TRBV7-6,CASSYRLAGMSDTQYF,TGTGCCAGCAGCTATCGATTAGCGGGAATGTCAGATACGCAGTATTTT
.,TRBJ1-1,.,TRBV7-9,CASSFDRGANEAFF,TGTGCCAGCAGCTTTGACCGGGGCGCCAATGAAGCTTTCTTT
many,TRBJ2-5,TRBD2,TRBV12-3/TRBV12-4,CASSTGWVPAGERVETQYF,TGTGCCAGCAGTACAGGGTGGGTTCCAGCGGGAGAGCGGGTAGAGACCCAGTACTTC
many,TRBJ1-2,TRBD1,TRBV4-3,CASWGPTGTGDYGYTF,TGCGCCAGCTGGGGCCCTACCGGGACAGGAGATTATGGCTACACCTTC
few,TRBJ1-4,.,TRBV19,CASEHHANEKLFF,TGTGCCAGCGAACACCACGCAAATGAAAAACTGTTTTTT
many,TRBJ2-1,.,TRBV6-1,CASSEDSHNEQFF,TGTGCCAGCAGTGAAGACAGTCACAATGAGCAGTTCTTC
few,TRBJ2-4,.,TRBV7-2,CASSSIDGAKNIQYF,TGTGCCAGCAGCTCTATCGACGGAGCCAAAAACATTCAGTACTTC
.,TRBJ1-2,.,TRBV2,CASGGRGYGYTF,TGTGCCAGCGGGGGGCGCGGGTATGGCTACACCTTC
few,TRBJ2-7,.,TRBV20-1,CSAPPGLGEQYF,TGCAGTGCCCCTCCGGGCCTGGGCGAGCAGTACTTC
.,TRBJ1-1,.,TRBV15,CATRQTVNTEAFF,TGTGCCACCAGGCAGACAGTGAACACTGAAGCTTTCTTT
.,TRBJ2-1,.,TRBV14,CASSQELRLEQFF,TGTGCCAGCAGCCAAGAGTTGCGGCTTGAGCAGTTCTTC
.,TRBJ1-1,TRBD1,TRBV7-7,CASSLKQGGEAFF,TGTGCCAGCAGCTTAAAGCAGGGGGGTGAAGCTTTCTTT
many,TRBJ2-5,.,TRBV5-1,CASSLAGDGRETQYF,TGCGCCAGCAGCTTGGCCGGGGATGGGAGAGAGACCCAGTACTTC
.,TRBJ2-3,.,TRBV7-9,CASSSRPASTDTQYF,TGTGCCAGCAGCTCCCGACCAGCTAGCACAGATACGCAGTATTTT
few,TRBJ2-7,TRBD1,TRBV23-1,CASSQTDRPYSWNYEQYF,TGCGCCAGCAGTCAAACGGACAGGCCATATAGTTGGAACTACGAGCAGTACTTC
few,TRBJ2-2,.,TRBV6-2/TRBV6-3,CASSYPPRVRTGELFF,TGTGCCAGCAGTTACCCGCCCAGGGTACGGACCGGGGAGCTGTTTTTT
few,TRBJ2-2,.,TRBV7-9,CASSRQLTGELFF,TGTGCCAGCAGCCGACAACTCACCGGGGAGCTGTTTTTT
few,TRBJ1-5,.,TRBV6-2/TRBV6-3,CAAKYQPQHF,TGTGCCGCAAAGTATCAGCCCCAGCATTTT
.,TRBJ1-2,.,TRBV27,CASSLRGGSYGYTF,TGTGCCAGCAGCCTTAGGGGCGGTAGCTATGGCTACACCTTC
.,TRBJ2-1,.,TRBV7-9,CASSLLPDNEQFF,TGTGCCAGCAGCTTACTCCCGGACAATGAGCAGTTCTTC